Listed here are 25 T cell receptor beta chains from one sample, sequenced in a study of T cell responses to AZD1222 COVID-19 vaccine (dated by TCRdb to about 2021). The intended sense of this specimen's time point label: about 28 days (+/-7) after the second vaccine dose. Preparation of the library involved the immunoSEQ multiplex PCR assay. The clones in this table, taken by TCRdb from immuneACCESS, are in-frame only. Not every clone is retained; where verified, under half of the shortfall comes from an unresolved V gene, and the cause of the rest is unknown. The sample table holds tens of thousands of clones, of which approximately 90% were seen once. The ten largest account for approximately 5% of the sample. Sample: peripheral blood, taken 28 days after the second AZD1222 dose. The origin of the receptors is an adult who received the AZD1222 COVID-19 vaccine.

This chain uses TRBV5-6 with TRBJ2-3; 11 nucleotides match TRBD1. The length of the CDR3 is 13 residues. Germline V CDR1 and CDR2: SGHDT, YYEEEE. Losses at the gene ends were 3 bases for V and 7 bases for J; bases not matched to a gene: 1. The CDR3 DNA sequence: TGTGCCAGCAGCTGGACAGGGGGCCATACGCAGTATTTT. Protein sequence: CASSWTGGHTQYF.

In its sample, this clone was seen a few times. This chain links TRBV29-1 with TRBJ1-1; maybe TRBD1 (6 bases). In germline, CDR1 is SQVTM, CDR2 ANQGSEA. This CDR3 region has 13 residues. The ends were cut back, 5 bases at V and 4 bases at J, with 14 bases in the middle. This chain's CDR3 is CSVSGGASTEAFF. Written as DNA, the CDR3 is TGCAGCGTTTCTGGGGGGGCGAGCACTGAAGCTTTCTTT.

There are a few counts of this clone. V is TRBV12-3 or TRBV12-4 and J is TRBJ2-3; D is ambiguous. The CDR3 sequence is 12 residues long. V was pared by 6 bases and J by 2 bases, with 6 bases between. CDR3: CASSKITDTQYF. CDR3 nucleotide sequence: TGTGCCAGCAGCAAGATCACAGATACGCAGTATTTT.

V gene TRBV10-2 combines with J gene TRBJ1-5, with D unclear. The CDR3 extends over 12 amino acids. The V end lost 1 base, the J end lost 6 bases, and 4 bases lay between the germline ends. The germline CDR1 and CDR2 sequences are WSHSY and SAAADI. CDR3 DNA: TGCGCCAGCAGTGAGTATGGTCAGCCCCAGCATTTT. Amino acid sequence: CASSEYGQPQHF.

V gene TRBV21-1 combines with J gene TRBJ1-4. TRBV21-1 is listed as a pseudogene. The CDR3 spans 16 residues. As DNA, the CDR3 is TGTGCCAGCAGCAAATTCTTGGTGGAGAGGAATGAAAAACTGTTTTTT. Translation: CASSKFLVERNEKLFF.

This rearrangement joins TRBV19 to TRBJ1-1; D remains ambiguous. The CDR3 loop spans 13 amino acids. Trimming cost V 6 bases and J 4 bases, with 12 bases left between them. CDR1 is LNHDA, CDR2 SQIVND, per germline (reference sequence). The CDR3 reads CASSLSSRTEAFF. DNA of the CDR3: TGTGCCAGTAGCCTCTCGTCCCGCACTGAAGCTTTCTTT.

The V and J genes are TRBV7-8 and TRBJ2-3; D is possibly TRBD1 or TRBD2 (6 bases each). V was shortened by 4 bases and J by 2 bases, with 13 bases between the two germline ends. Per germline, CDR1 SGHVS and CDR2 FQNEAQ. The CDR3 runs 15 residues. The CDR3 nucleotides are TGTGCCAGCAGCTGGTTAGGGGGGTTCACAGATACGCAGTATTTT. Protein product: CASSWLGGFTDTQYF.

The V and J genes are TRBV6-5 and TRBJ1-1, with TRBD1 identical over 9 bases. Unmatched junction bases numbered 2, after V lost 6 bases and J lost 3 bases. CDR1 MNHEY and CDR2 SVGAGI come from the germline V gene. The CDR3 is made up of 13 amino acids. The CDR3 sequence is CASSRQGDTEAFF. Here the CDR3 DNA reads TGTGCCAGCAGCAGACAGGGGGACACTGAAGCTTTCTTT.

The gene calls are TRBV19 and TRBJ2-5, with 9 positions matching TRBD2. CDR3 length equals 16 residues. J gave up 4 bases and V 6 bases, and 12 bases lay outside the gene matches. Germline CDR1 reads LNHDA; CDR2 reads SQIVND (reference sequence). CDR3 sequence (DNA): TGTGCCAGTAGAACCACACCGGGACTAGCCATAGAGACCCAGTACTTC. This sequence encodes CASRTTPGLAIETQYF.

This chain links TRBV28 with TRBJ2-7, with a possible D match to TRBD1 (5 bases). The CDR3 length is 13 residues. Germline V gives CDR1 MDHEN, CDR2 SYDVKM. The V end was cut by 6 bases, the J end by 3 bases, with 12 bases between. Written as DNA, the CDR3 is TGTGCCAGCAGGCTGGCAGGGATCTACGAGCAGTACTTC. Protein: CASRLAGIYEQYF.

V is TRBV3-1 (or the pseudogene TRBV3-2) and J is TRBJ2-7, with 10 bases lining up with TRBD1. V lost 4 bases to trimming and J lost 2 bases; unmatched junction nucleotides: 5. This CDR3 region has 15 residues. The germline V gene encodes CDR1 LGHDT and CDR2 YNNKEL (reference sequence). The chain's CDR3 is CASSLQGTGAYEQYF. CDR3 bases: TGTGCCAGCAGCCTCCAAGGGACAGGGGCCTACGAGCAGTACTTC.

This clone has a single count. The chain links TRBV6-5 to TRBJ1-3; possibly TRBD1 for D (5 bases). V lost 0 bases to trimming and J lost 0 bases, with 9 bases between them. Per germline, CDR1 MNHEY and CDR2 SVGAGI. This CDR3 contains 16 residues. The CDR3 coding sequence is TGTGCCAGCAGTTACTCTGGCAGGGTCTCTGGAAACACCATATATTTT. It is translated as CASSYSGRVSGNTIYF.

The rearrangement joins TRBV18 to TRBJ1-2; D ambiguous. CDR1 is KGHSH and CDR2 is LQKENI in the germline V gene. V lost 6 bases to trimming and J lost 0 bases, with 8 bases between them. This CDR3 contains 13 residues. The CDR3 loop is CASSSDANYGYTF. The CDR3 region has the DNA TGTGCCAGCTCGTCAGATGCTAACTATGGCTACACCTTC.

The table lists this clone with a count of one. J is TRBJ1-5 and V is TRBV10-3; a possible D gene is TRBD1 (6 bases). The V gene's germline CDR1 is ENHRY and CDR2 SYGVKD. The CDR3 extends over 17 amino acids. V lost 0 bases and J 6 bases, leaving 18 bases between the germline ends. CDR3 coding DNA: TGTGCCATCAGTGAGTCGTGGTGGTCGGGGGGCGGTCAGCCCCAGCATTTT. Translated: CAISESWWSGGGQPQHF.

The CDR3 nucleotides read TGTGCCAGCAGCTTGGGAGGGGGAAGCACAGATACGCAGTATTTT. This sequence encodes CASSLGGGSTDTQYF. The chain employs TRBV5-4 and TRBJ2-3; D perhaps matches TRBD1 (6 bases). Germline assignment: CDR1 SGHNT and CDR2 YYREEE (reference sequence). The V and J ends lost 0 bases and 0 bases respectively, with 8 bases between them. The CDR3 sequence is 15 residues long.

CDR3 sequence (DNA): TGTGCCAGTAGTTCACCCTTGGGGGAAAAACTGTTTTTT. Translating gives CASSSPLGEKLFF. V gene TRBV19 combines with J gene TRBJ1-4; D unclear. Trimming pared 5 bases from V and 8 bases from J, leaving 12 bases between. This CDR3 is 13 amino acids long. CDR1 is LNHDA and CDR2 is SQIVND in the germline V gene (reference sequence). Full variable domain (outside the CDR3, taken from reference TRBV19 and TRBJ1-4): DGGITQSPKYLFRKEGQNVTLSCEQNLNHDAMYWYRQDPGQGLRLIYYSQIVNDFQKGDIAEGYSVSREKKESFPLTVTSAQKNPTAFYLCASSSPLGEKLFFGSGTQLSVL.

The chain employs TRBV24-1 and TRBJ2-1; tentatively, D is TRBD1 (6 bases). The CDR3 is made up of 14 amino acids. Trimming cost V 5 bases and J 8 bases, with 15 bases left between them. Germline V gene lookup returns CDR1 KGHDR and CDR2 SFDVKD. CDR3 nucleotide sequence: TGTGCCACCAGTGGGGTTCAGGGGCGGGATGAGCAGTTCTTC. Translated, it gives CATSGVQGRDEQFF.

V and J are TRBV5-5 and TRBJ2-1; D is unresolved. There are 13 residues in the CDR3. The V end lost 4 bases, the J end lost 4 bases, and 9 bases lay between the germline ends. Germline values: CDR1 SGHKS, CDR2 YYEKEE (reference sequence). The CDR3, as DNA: TGTGCCAGCAGCGCCTCTCCTTACAATGAGCAGTTCTTC. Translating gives CASSASPYNEQFF.

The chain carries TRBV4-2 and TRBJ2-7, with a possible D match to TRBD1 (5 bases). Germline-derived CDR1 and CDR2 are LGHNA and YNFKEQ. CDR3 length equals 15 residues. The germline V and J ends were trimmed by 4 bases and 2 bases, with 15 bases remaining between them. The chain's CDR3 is CASSPTQGKAYEQYF. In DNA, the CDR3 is TGTGCCAGCAGCCCAACTCAGGGTAAGGCCTACGAGCAGTACTTC.

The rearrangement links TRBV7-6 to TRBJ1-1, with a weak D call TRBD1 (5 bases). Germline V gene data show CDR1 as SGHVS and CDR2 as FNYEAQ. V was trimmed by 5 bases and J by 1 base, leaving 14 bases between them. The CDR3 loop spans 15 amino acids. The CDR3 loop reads CASSPGGAGNTEAFF. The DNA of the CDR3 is TGTGCCAGCAGCCCGGGCGGGGCAGGGAACACTGAAGCTTTCTTT.

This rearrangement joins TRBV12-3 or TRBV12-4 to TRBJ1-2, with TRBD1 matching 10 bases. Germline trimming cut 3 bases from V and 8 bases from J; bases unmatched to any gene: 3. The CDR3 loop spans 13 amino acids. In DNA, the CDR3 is TGTGCCAGCAGTTTGGGACAGGGGTTCGGCTACACCTTC. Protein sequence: CASSLGQGFGYTF.

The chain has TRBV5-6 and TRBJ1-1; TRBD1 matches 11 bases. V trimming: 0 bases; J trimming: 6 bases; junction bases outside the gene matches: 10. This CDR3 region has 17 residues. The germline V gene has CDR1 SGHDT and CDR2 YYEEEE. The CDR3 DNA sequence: TGTGCCAGCAGCTTGGAGGAGGTGGGACAGGGGGTGGCTGAAGCTTTCTTT. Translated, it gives CASSLEEVGQGVAEAFF.

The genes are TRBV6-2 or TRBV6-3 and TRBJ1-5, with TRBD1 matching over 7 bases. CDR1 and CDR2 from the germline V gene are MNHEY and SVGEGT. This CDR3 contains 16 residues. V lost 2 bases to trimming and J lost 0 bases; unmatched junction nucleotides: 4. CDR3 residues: CASSYGTEYSNQPQHF. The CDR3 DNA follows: TGTGCCAGCAGTTACGGGACAGAATATAGCAATCAGCCCCAGCATTTT.

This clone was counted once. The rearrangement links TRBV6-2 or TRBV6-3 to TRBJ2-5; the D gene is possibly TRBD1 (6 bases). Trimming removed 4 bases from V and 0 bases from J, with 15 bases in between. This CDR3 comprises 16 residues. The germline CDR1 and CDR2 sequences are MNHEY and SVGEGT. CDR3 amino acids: CASSSWTALYQETQYF. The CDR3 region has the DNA TGTGCCAGCAGTTCTTGGACAGCCCTGTACCAAGAGACCCAGTACTTC.

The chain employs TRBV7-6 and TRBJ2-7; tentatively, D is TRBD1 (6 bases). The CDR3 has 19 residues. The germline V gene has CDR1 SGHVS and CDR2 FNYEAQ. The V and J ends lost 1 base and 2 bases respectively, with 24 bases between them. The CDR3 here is CASSLEGLAGARSTYEQYF. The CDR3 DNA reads TGTGCCAGCAGCTTAGAGGGCCTAGCAGGGGCCCGATCAACCTACGAGCAGTACTTC.